Listed below are T cell receptor beta chains from one sample, sequenced in a study of response to subunit inactivated influenza vaccine. TCRdb re-derived calls from the RT-PCR reads in MiXCR, one entry per CDR3 protein. The data show under 550,000 distinct CDR3 sequences, 6.5% to 8% seen once. The source was PBMCs from blood, collected less than 25 months after vaccination. These receptors originate from a man between 50 and 69 years old who received an inactivated influenza vaccine. Both conserved end residues are part of each CDR3. Fields, in order: clone size, J gene, V gene, D gene, CDR3 DNA, CDR3 protein. D genes are given only for firm matches. Rows give clone size only sometimes, using once, few, many, or a class for an expanded clone.

>few|TRBJ1-6|TRBV14|NA
TGTGCCAGCAGCCAAGAGACCCGGATTTCACCCCTCCACTTT
CASSQETRISPLHF
>NA|TRBJ2-3|TRBV7-8|NA
TGTGCCAGCAGCTCTTGGGGGGGGCCAAGAGATACGCAGTATTTT
CASSSWGGPRDTQYF
>few|TRBJ1-2|TRBV2|NA
TGTGCCAGCAGTGAAGCGGTACAGTCCAGAGGGACCTTC
CASSEAVQSRGTF
>NA|TRBJ2-5|TRBV7-2|NA
TGTGCCAGCAGACGAAACAGGGTCGGGCAGACCCAGTACTTC
CASRRNRVGQTQYF
>many|TRBJ1-1|TRBV7-8|TRBD1
TGTGCCAGCAGCCCGCGCACAGGGGGCAACACTGAAGCTTTCTTT
CASSPRTGGNTEAFF
>NA|TRBJ2-5|TRBV20-1|NA
TGCAGTGCGACAAATAGTGAGGGTAGCCAAGAGACCCAGTACTTC
CSATNSEGSQETQYF
>NA|TRBJ2-7|TRBV12-2|NA
TGTGCAAGTCGCTTAGCGCCCTGGGGCAGGGGAGTCTCCTACGAGCAGTACTTC
CASRLAPWGRGVSYEQYF
>NA|TRBJ2-3|TRBV7-3|NA
TGTGCCAGCAGCCCCGAATTAGCCCGGCGAGATACGCAGTATTTT
CASSPELARRDTQYF
>few|TRBJ2-3|TRBV12-3/TRBV12-4|TRBD2
TGTGCCAGCAGTGCCGAACTAGCGGGAGGCGTAGATACGCAGTATTTT
CASSAELAGGVDTQYF
>NA|TRBJ2-5|TRBV4-3|NA
TGCGCCAGCAGCCAAGTTAGGGGGGTAGAGACCCAGTACTTC
CASSQVRGVETQYF
>few|TRBJ2-7|TRBV20-1|NA
TGCAGTGCTAGAGGGACGGGGGATATGGGGCAGTACTTC
CSARGTGDMGQYF
>many|TRBJ2-5|TRBV15|NA
TGTGCCACCAGCAGGCTGGGACGGTCGACCCAAGAGACCCAGTACTTC
CATSRLGRSTQETQYF
>once|TRBJ2-7|TRBV9|NA
TGTGCCAGCAGCGTAGCTCCCGGAGGGGGCTCCGAGCAGTACTTC
CASSVAPGGGSEQYF
>many|TRBJ1-2|TRBV6-5|TRBD1
TGTGCCAGCAGTTACTCCCAAACGGGACAGACCTATGGCTACACCTTC
CASSYSQTGQTYGYTF
>NA|TRBJ1-1|TRBV12-3/TRBV12-4|NA
TGTGCCAGCAGTTTCGGGCCCTCCGGGACTGAAGCTTTCTTT
CASSFGPSGTEAFF
>many|TRBJ1-1|TRBV7-9|NA
TGTGCCAGCAGCCCCCCACAGACTGAAGCTTTCTTT
CASSPPQTEAFF
>few|TRBJ2-3|TRBV7-9|TRBD1
TGTGCCAGCAGTTCCACCGGGACAGGGCCAGATACGCAGTATTTT
CASSSTGTGPDTQYF
>few|TRBJ2-2|TRBV6-1|TRBD1
TGTGCCAGCAGGACAGGGGGTGGCACCGGGGAGCTGTTTTTT
CASRTGGGTGELFF
>NA|TRBJ1-1|TRBV2|TRBD1
TGTGCCAGCAGCCACATACGACAGGGTTTCGTGGCAGCTTTCTTT
CASSHIRQGFVAAFF
>few|TRBJ2-1|TRBV6-1|NA
TGTGCCAGCACCCGGACATCCGGGCAGAGGGATGAGCAGTTCTTC
CASTRTSGQRDEQFF
>few|TRBJ2-1|TRBV5-1|NA
TGCGCCAGCAGGCCCGGGGGGCCATACAATGAGCAGTTCTTC
CASRPGGPYNEQFF
>many|TRBJ2-7|TRBV29-1|TRBD1
TGCAGCGTCGATAAGGCCGACAGGGGGCGGCCCTACGAGCAGTACTTC
CSVDKADRGRPYEQYF
>NA|TRBJ2-7|TRBV14|TRBD2
TGTGCCAGCAGCCAACAGACTAGCGGGGGGTTCGAGCAGTACTTC
CASSQQTSGGFEQYF
>NA|TRBJ2-7|TRBV20-1|NA
TGCAGTGCTAGAGGCCCCCCTCGCGGGGACGAGCAGTACTTC
CSARGPPRGDEQYF
>many|TRBJ2-1|TRBV14|TRBD2
TGTGCCAGCAGCCTTGGACTAGCGGCCTACAATGAGCAGTTCTTC
CASSLGLAAYNEQFF
>few|TRBJ2-5|TRBV27|TRBD2
TGTGCCAGCAGCCGGACTAGCGGGTACCAAGAGACCCAGTACTTC
CASSRTSGYQETQYF
>few|TRBJ1-2|TRBV6-1|NA
TGTGCCAGCAGACGGGGCCATAACTATGGCTACACCTTC
CASRRGHNYGYTF
>NA|TRBJ2-7|TRBV29-1|TRBD1
TGCAGCGCCAGACAGGGGGACGGTGAGCAGTACTTC
CSARQGDGEQYF
>few|TRBJ2-2|TRBV6-2/TRBV6-3|TRBD2
TGTGCCAGCAGCCGCCCCAGCGGGAGGGGCACCGGGGAGCTGTTTTTT
CASSRPSGRGTGELFF
>many|TRBJ1-2|TRBV12-3/TRBV12-4|NA
TGTGCCAGCAGTATTTCCGGGACTAACTATGGCTACACCTTC
CASSISGTNYGYTF